The 24 T cell receptor beta chains listed next were all sequenced from one sample in a study of blood T cell repertoires in COVID-19. Repertoires were generated with immunoSEQ multiplex PCR, while TCRdb's copy carries only in-frame clones and drops some. The sample yields 150,000 to 200,000 clones, over 85% seen once. Sequencing input: peripheral blood. These receptors all come from a woman in her sixties or seventies with COVID-19, enrolled during active disease.

A word on this clone: One end of the junction varies from germline; a read error may be responsible. The V call is TRBV7-7, the J call TRBJ1-1; D not resolved. The CDR3 covers 15 residues. CDR1 and CDR2 from the germline V gene are SSHAT and FNYEAQ (reference sequence). CDR3 in amino acids: CASSPTGGENTEAFF. CDR3 in DNA: TGTGCTAGCAGCCCAACTGGAGGAGAGAACACTGAAGCTTTCTTT.

The V and J genes are TRBV6-2 or TRBV6-3 and TRBJ1-5, with D uncertain. Per the germline V gene, CDR1 is MNHEY and CDR2 is SVGEGT. The CDR3 contains 15 residues. Trimming cost V 3 bases and J 6 bases, with 15 bases left between them. CDR3 amino acids: CASSYGGFGSQPQHF. CDR3 sequence (DNA): TGTGCCAGCAGTTATGGAGGGTTCGGTAGTCAGCCCCAGCATTTT.

The chain has TRBV7-9 and TRBJ1-1; D possibly corresponds to TRBD1 (6 bases). The CDR3 totals 18 residues. V was clipped by 5 bases and J by 0 bases, with 22 bases between them. Germline V gene lookup returns CDR1 SEHNR and CDR2 FQNEAQ (reference sequence). CDR3 sequence: CASSTAREGDLMNTEAFF. CDR3 nucleotides: TGTGCCAGCAGCACAGCTCGTGAGGGGGATCTCATGAACACTGAAGCTTTCTTT.

The V call is TRBV30, the J call TRBJ2-3; 11 bases match TRBD2. The trim removed 4 bases at V and 8 bases at J, leaving 8 bases unmatched. Germline V gene data show CDR1 as GTSNPN and CDR2 as SVGIG (reference sequence). The CDR3 loop spans 14 amino acids. CDR3 region: CAWNLAGGLGTQYF. CDR3 sequence (DNA): TGTGCCTGGAATCTAGCGGGGGGTCTGGGTACGCAGTATTTT.

The V gene is TRBV19, the J gene TRBJ1-1; D unclear. V was cut by 5 bases and J by 10 bases, with 20 bases left in between. This CDR3 region has 14 residues. Germline loops: CDR1 LNHDA, CDR2 SQIVND (reference sequence). The CDR3 DNA reads as TGTGCCAGTAGTCCGGGAATGGAGTCGGTGGTAGCTTTCTTT. Translation: CASSPGMESVVAFF.

This sequence joins TRBV28 and TRBJ2-7; a possible D gene is TRBD2 (5 bases). The ends were cut back, 9 bases at V and 1 base at J, with 10 bases in the middle. Germline V lookup: CDR1 MDHEN, CDR2 SYDVKM. The CDR3 sequence is 12 residues long. The CDR3 region is CASTGISYEQYF. As DNA, the CDR3 is TGTGCCAGTACGGGGATATCCTACGAGCAGTACTTC. Filled out from reference TRBV28 and TRBJ2-7, the complete variable domain reads DVKVTQSSRYLVKRTGEKVFLECVQDMDHENMFWYRQDPGLGLRLIYFSYDVKMKEKGDIPEGYSVSREKKERFSLILESASTNQTSMYLCASTGISYEQYFGPGTRLTVT.

The chain joins TRBV2 to TRBJ1-4, with TRBD1 identical over 12 bases. V lost 4 bases and J lost 2; bases outside the gene matches: 2. The CDR3 spans 16 residues. CDR1 is SNHLY, CDR2 FYNNEI, per germline. The CDR3, as DNA: TGTGCCAGCAGTGGGGGGACAGGGGGCACTAATGAAAAACTGTTTTTT. Amino acids: CASSGGTGGTNEKLFF.

This chain connects TRBV7-2 to TRBJ1-1; possible D gene TRBD1, 5 bases. The CDR3 has 16 amino acids. V lost 1 base, J lost 1 base, and 13 bases lay in between. Germline values: CDR1 SGHTA, CDR2 FQGNSA. CDR3 region: CASSLVGDRGNTEAFF. DNA for the CDR3: TGTGCCAGCAGCTTAGTTGGAGACAGAGGGAACACTGAAGCTTTCTTT.

V and J are TRBV4-2 and TRBJ1-2; possibly TRBD1 for D (5 bases). Germline V gene lookup returns CDR1 LGHNA and CDR2 YNFKEQ. Trimming took off 3 bases at V and 5 bases at J, with 10 bases between the two ends. CDR3 length: 13 amino acids. CDR3 DNA sequence: TGTGCCAGCAGCCAGGCAAGGGGTTATGGCTACACCTTC. The encoded protein is CASSQARGYGYTF.

This rearrangement joins TRBV19 to TRBJ1-5; a possible D gene is TRBD1 (6 bases). From germline, CDR1 is LNHDA and CDR2 SQIVND (reference sequence). The CDR3 sequence is 14 residues long. V was pared by 6 bases and J by 7 bases, with 16 bases between. The chain's CDR3 is CASRPQGFRQPQHF. DNA for the CDR3: TGTGCCAGTAGACCTCAGGGGTTTAGGCAGCCCCAGCATTTT.

The chain links TRBV30 to TRBJ1-4, with 7 bases fitting TRBD1. V was pared by 4 bases and J by 7 bases, with 9 bases of the junction left unmatched. Looked up from germline, CDR1 is GTSNPN and CDR2 is SVGIG (reference sequence). There are 14 residues in the CDR3. The CDR3 bases are TGTGCCTGGAATCAGGACAGGATACTTGAAAAACTGTTTTTT. It translates to CAWNQDRILEKLFF.

This sequence joins TRBV7-8 and TRBJ1-4; the D gene is possibly TRBD1 (5 bases). Trimming took 5 bases from V and 1 from J, leaving 17 bases between them. The CDR3 extends over 17 amino acids. Germline CDR1 and CDR2: SGHVS and FQNEAQ. The CDR3 region has the DNA TGTGCCAGCAGCATTAGGGGCAGGGTTTTAACTAATGAAAAACTGTTTTTT. Translating it yields CASSIRGRVLTNEKLFF.

This clone was counted between two and nine times. V gene TRBV5-1 combines with J gene TRBJ2-5; 7 bases line up with TRBD1. This CDR3 has 14 amino acids. J lost 0 bases, V lost 2 bases, and 1 base had no gene match. Germline CDR1 SGHRS, CDR2 YFSETQ. The CDR3, as DNA: TGCGCCAGCAGCTTCCAGGGGGACCAAGAGACCCAGTACTTC. Amino acids: CASSFQGDQETQYF.

This chain links TRBV19 with TRBJ1-5, with 8 bases that match TRBD1. CDR3 length equals 16 residues. Trimming removed 3 bases from V and 0 bases from J; junction bases left unmatched: 4. Germline CDR1 LNHDA, CDR2 SQIVND (reference sequence). The CDR3 DNA reads TGTGCCAGTAGTATCTGGACAGGGAATAGCAATCAGCCCCAGCATTTT. It yields the protein CASSIWTGNSNQPQHF.

This rearrangement joins TRBV4-1 to TRBJ1-1; D gene unclear. CDR3 length equals 11 residues. CDR1 and CDR2 (germline): MGHRA, YSYEKL. V dropped 1 base and J dropped 11 bases, with 8 bases sitting between them. The CDR3 spells CASSQGRRAFF. For the CDR3, the DNA is TGCGCCAGCAGCCAAGGACGCAGGGCTTTCTTT.

The chain recombines TRBV6-2 or TRBV6-3 with TRBJ2-7; 10 bases map to TRBD2. The CDR3 is 16 residues long. V trimming: 2 bases; J trimming: 3 bases; junction bases outside the gene matches: 7. Germline V gene sequence: CDR1 MNHEY, CDR2 SVGEGT. CDR3 DNA sequence: TGTGCCAGCAGTTACCTAGCGGGGGCGACCTACTACGAGCAGTACTTC. It specifies CASSYLAGATYYEQYF.

This clone was seen just once. The genes are TRBV7-2 and TRBJ1-3; no firm D call. Germline-derived CDR1 and CDR2 are SGHTA and FQGNSA. Trimming stripped 1 base from V and 0 bases from J, with 10 bases between. The CDR3 covers 16 residues. The CDR3 reads CASSLEVQASGNTIYF. The CDR3 region has the DNA TGTGCCAGCAGCTTAGAGGTCCAGGCCTCTGGAAACACCATATATTTT.

The chain is built from TRBV12-3 or TRBV12-4 and TRBJ1-2, with 10 bases identical to TRBD1. The CDR3 extends over 13 amino acids. Losses at the gene ends were 6 bases for V and 7 bases for J; bases not matched to a gene: 5. This CDR3 reads CASSRDRGLGYTF. In DNA form, the CDR3 reads TGTGCCAGCAGCCGGGACAGGGGCCTTGGCTACACCTTC.

A single count supports this clone. The genes are TRBV6-5 and TRBJ1-5, with 10 bases fitting TRBD1. After removal of 6 bases from V and 7 bases from J, the junction contained 9 bases not matched to a gene. Per germline, CDR1 MNHEY and CDR2 SVGAGI. The CDR3 runs to 15 residues. The CDR3 reads CASSRGTGEGQPQHF. The CDR3 nucleotides read TGTGCCAGCAGCAGAGGGACAGGGGAAGGGCAGCCCCAGCATTTT.

The chain carries TRBV19 and TRBJ1-2, with TRBD1 identical over 7 bases. The CDR3 length is 15 residues. With 9 bases clipped from V and 4 bases from J, the junction kept 14 bases outside the gene matches. Germline-derived CDR1 and CDR2 are LNHDA and SQIVND (reference sequence). The CDR3 is CASQNWDRGVYGYTF. The CDR3 bases are TGTGCCAGCCAGAATTGGGACAGAGGAGTCTATGGCTACACCTTC.

V gene TRBV4-3 combines with J gene TRBJ1-4; 9 bases are a match to TRBD1. The ends lost 3 bases at V and 6 bases at J; junction bases unmatched: 11. CDR1 is LGHNA and CDR2 is YSLEER in the germline V gene. The CDR3 contains 17 residues. The CDR3 sequence: CASSHRTGAGGHEKLFF. The CDR3 DNA follows: TGCGCCAGCAGCCATAGGACAGGGGCCGGGGGGCATGAAAAACTGTTTTTT.

V usage is TRBV6-4 and J usage is TRBJ1-1; D unclear. V was pared by 6 bases and J by 1 base, with 24 bases between. The CDR3 has 18 residues. CDR1 is MRHNA and CDR2 is SNTAGT in the germline V gene. The CDR3 is CASRPVPFRRDGNTEAFF. The CDR3, as DNA: TGTGCCAGCAGGCCTGTCCCCTTTCGGAGGGATGGGAACACTGAAGCTTTCTTT.

This chain uses TRBV3-1 (or the pseudogene TRBV3-2) with TRBJ2-7; the D gene is possibly TRBD2 (6 bases). Trimming cost V 1 base and J 4 bases, with 14 bases left between them. Germline V gives CDR1 LGHDT, CDR2 YNNKEL (reference sequence). The CDR3 extends over 15 amino acids. CDR3 DNA sequence: TGTGCCAGCAGCCAAGGCGGAGGGAGCTCATACGAGCAGTACTTC. Translation gives CASSQGGGSSYEQYF.

J is TRBJ1-1 and V is TRBV5-1; the D gene is possibly TRBD1 (5 bases). V lost 0 bases and J 0 bases, leaving 12 bases between the germline ends. The CDR3 runs to 16 residues. Per germline, CDR1 SGHRS and CDR2 YFSETQ. As DNA, the CDR3 is TGCGCCAGCAGCTTGGTTGGGGCTTCGATGAACACTGAAGCTTTCTTT. This encodes CASSLVGASMNTEAFF.